The T cell receptor beta chain described here comes from a study of neurological immune-mediated disorders. Overall study findings and caveats: Multiple sclerosis was found to have the least TCR clonal expansion, below healthy controls, and HTLV-1-associated myelopathy the most. It was the repertoires of 18 of 34 multiple sclerosis patients that phylogenetic grouping placed in one related-CDR3 cluster, which is a possible signature.

This clonotype was observed a few times. Its antigen is unidentified. The CDR3 length is 14 residues. V shed 6 bases and J 4 bases; nucleotides not matched to a gene: 8. Germline loops: CDR1 SQVTM, CDR2 ANQGSEA. Synthesis of cDNA was accomplished via 5'RACE employing 10-nucleotide random UMIs. A single run covered 15-18 subjects with over 190 million TCR-beta sequences. TCRdb redid the calling of the 5' RACE reads with MiXCR, one entry per CDR3 protein. The data hold tens of thousands of distinct CDR3 sequences, with 4% to 5.5% observed a single time. The receptor was isolated from a woman aged 55 to 70 with multiple sclerosis. This chain joins TRBV29-1 and TRBJ2-5, with 10 nucleotides matching TRBD1. Input material: PBMCs. Here the CDR3 DNA reads TGCAGCGTGAATCCGGGACAGGGGTCAGAGACCCAGTACTTC. Its translation: CSVNPGQGSETQYF.